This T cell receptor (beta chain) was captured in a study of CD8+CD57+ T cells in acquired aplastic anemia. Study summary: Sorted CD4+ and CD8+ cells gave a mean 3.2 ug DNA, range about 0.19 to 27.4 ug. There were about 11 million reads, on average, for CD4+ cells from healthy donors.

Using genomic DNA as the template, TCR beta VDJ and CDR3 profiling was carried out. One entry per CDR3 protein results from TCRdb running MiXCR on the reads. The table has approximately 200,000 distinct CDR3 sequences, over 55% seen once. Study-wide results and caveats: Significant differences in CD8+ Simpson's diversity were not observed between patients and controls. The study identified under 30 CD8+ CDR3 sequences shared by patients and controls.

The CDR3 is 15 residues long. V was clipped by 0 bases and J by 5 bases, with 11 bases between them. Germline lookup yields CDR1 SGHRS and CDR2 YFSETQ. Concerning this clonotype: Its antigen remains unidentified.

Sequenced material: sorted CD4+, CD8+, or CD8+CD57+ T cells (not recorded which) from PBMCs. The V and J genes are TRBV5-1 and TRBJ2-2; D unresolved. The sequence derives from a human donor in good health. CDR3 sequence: CASSLGLLGTGELFF. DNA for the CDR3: TGCGCCAGCAGCTTGGGTCTCCTGGGGACCGGGGAGCTGTTTTTT.